A selection of T cell receptor beta chains follows, all from one sample in a study of blood T cell repertoires in COVID-19. The method was immunoSEQ multiplex PCR; TCRdb's version includes in-frame clones alone and lacks a portion of them. Here the sample spans approximately 250,000 clones, around 90% being singletons. The sequenced sample consisted of PBMCs or T cells enriched from blood (not recorded which). These TCRs come from a woman aged 55-69 years in a cohort exposed to, infected with or recovered from COVID-19 (not recorded which). Each CDR3 is given with its conserved first and last residue. The D gene is left open where the match is weak. Expanded clones get a size class; other rows say once, few or many, or leave the size out.

J: TRBJ1-6; V: TRBV5-1; size: -; D: -; CDR3: CASSPGSLGYSPLHF; DNA: TGCGCCAGCAGCCCCGGGAGTTTGGGGTATTCACCCCTCCACTTT
J: TRBJ2-5; V: TRBV27; size: -; D: TRBD2; CDR3: CASSLSGTSGSGKTQYF; DNA: TGTGCCAGCAGTTTATCGGGGACTAGCGGGAGTGGGAAGACCCAGTACTTC
J: TRBJ1-4; V: TRBV5-1; size: -; D: -; CDR3: CASSFKTGYNEKLFF; DNA: TGCGCCAGCAGCTTTAAGACAGGATATAATGAAAAACTGTTTTTT
J: TRBJ1-1; V: TRBV7-9; size: -; D: -; CDR3: CASSLSGGEAFF; DNA: TGTGCCAGCAGCTTGTCAGGAGGAGAAGCTTTCTTT
J: TRBJ2-7; V: TRBV2; size: -; D: TRBD1; CDR3: CASQKTGSTEQYF; DNA: TGTGCCAGTCAAAAGACAGGGTCGACCGAGCAGTACTTC
J: TRBJ2-3; V: TRBV24-1; size: -; D: TRBD1; CDR3: CATSPWRTGPSTDTQYF; DNA: TGTGCCACCAGCCCCTGGAGGACAGGACCTAGCACAGATACGCAGTATTTT
J: TRBJ2-3; V: TRBV6-5; size: -; D: -; CDR3: CASSYSGGRSTDTQYF; DNA: TGTGCCAGCAGTTACTCCGGGGGGCGTAGCACAGATACGCAGTATTTT
J: TRBJ2-6; V: TRBV30; size: -; D: TRBD1; CDR3: CAWSGDRVSGANVLTF; DNA: TGTGCCTGGAGTGGAGACAGGGTCTCCGGGGCCAACGTCCTGACTTTC
J: TRBJ2-5; V: TRBV5-1; size: once; D: TRBD2; CDR3: CASSPEGGRGETQYF; DNA: TGCGCCAGCAGCCCGGAGGGCGGGAGAGGGGAGACCCAGTACTTC
J: TRBJ1-2; V: TRBV30; size: -; D: TRBD1; CDR3: CAWSLRGYGYTF; DNA: TGTGCCTGGAGCCTCAGGGGGTATGGCTACACCTTC
J: TRBJ2-7; V: TRBV28; size: -; D: -; CDR3: CASRPSGYEQYF; DNA: TGTGCCAGCAGACCCTCGGGCTACGAGCAGTACTTC
J: TRBJ2-1; V: TRBV28; size: -; D: -; CDR3: CASSHSRERRGDEQFF; DNA: TGTGCCAGCAGCCACTCGCGGGAAAGACGGGGTGATGAGCAGTTCTTC
J: TRBJ1-2; V: TRBV6-5; size: -; D: -; CDR3: CASMTGQANYGYTF; DNA: TGTGCCAGCATGACTGGCCAAGCTAACTATGGCTACACCTTC
J: TRBJ1-1; V: TRBV11-2; size: -; D: TRBD1; CDR3: CASSYRQGDRGLTEAFF; DNA: TGTGCCAGCAGCTACCGCCAAGGTGACAGGGGGCTCACTGAAGCTTTCTTT
J: TRBJ2-7; V: TRBV19; size: once; D: -; CDR3: CASSIDWTTYEQYF; DNA: TGTGCCAGTAGTATAGACTGGACAACCTACGAGCAGTACTTC
J: TRBJ2-5; V: TRBV9; size: -; D: -; CDR3: CASSVLTGPEETQYF; DNA: TGTGCCAGCAGCGTACTCACAGGACCCGAAGAGACCCAGTACTTC